This T cell receptor (beta chain) emerged from a study of blood T cells in healthy people across ages. No fewer than 6 million PBMCs went into each sample. Extraction yielded at least 5 micrograms of total RNA per sample. With a J-beta primer mix and a sample-barcoded 5' primer, a second PCR ran about 6 to 11 cycles. Using its own MiXCR run on the 5' RACE reads, TCRdb lists one record per CDR3 protein. The sample holds about 690,000 distinct CDR3 sequences, about 43% seen once. The V segment lost 7 bases and the J segment 7 bases; nucleotides outside the gene matches: 9. Looked up from germline, CDR1 is MNHEY and CDR2 is SVGEGT. The CDR3 covers 14 residues.

The material sequenced was blood. This chain joins TRBV6-2 or TRBV6-3 and TRBJ2-1; 8 nucleotides match TRBD2. The receptor was isolated from an elderly man in good health. The CDR3 nucleotides read TGTGCCAGCATGCAAGCGGGAGTGGGGAATGAGCAGTTCTTC. Protein sequence: CASMQAGVGNEQFF.